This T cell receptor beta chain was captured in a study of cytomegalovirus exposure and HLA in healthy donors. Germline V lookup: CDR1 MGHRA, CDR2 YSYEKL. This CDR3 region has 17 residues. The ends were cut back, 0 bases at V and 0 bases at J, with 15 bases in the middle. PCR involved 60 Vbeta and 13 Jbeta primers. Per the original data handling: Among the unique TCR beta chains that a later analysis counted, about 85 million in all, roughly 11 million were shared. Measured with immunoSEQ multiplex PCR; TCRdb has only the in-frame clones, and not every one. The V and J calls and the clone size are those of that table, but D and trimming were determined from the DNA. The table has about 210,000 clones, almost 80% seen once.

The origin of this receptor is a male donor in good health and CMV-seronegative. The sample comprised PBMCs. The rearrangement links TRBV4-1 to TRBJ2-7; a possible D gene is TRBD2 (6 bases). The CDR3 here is CASSQDYTGLRSYEQYF. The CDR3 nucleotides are TGCGCCAGCAGCCAAGACTACACGGGACTTCGCTCCTACGAGCAGTACTTC.